A selection of T cell receptor beta chains follows, all from one sample in a study of T cell responses to AZD1222 COVID-19 vaccine. Only in-frame clones appear in the TCRdb table, and some are missing; sequencing was by immunoSEQ multiplex PCR. This table holds approximately 100,000 clones, about 86% found once. The sample in question was peripheral blood, obtained on day 0 of AZD1222 vaccination. All receptors come from an adult in good health. CDR3s include the opening cysteine and the closing phenylalanine or tryptophan. A D gene is named only where the DNA matches it firmly. Some rows have no size entry. The others give once, few or many, or a class for an expanded clone.

NA	TRBV2	TRBJ2-3	TRBD1	TGTGCCAGCAGTGGGACAGGGCGAGTCACAGATACGCAGTATTTT	CASSGTGRVTDTQYF
NA	TRBV7-8	TRBJ2-7	NA	TGTGCCAGCAGCTCGACAGGTTACTCCTACGAGCAGTACTTC	CASSSTGYSYEQYF
NA	TRBV28	TRBJ2-1	TRBD1	TGTGCCAGCAGGCCCCCTACCGGGACAGGTTCCAATGAGCAGTTCTTC	CASRPPTGTGSNEQFF
once	TRBV19	TRBJ2-4	NA	TGTGCCAGTAGTATTAAGGAGGGTTGGGGGACCAAAAACATTCAGTACTTC	CASSIKEGWGTKNIQYF
NA	TRBV27	TRBJ1-6	NA	TGTGCCAGCAGTTGGGATCAGGATTCACCCCTCCACTTT	CASSWDQDSPLHF
once	TRBV28	TRBJ2-5	NA	TGTGCCAGCAGTCCGCCGGGGTGGGAGACCCAGTACTTC	CASSPPGWETQYF
NA	TRBV9	TRBJ2-3	NA	TGTGCCAGCAGCCCCGCCCAGGGACGGGCAGATACGCAGTATTTT	CASSPAQGRADTQYF
NA	TRBV18	TRBJ1-1	TRBD1	TGTGCCAGCTCATGGCGAGGGACAGGGAACACTGAAGCTTTCTTT	CASSWRGTGNTEAFF
NA	TRBV19	TRBJ1-4	NA	TGTGCCAGTAGTATCGCGGGTTTCGGGAGGACTAATGAAAAACTGTTTTTT	CASSIAGFGRTNEKLFF
once	TRBV6-6	TRBJ1-1	TRBD1	TGTGCCAGCAGTCCCCCAGGGGGAGGTGAAGCTTTCTTT	CASSPPGGGEAFF
few	TRBV20-1	TRBJ2-2	NA	TGCAGTGCTAGTCGGTCTCACACCGGGGAGCTGTTTTTT	CSASRSHTGELFF
NA	TRBV15	TRBJ1-6	NA	TGTGCCACCAGCAAAGACGGGGGGTCACCCCTCCACTTT	CATSKDGGSPLHF
NA	TRBV10-3	TRBJ1-2	TRBD1	TGTGCCATCAGTGTGGGACAGGGGACGAGGAACTATGGCTACACCTTC	CAISVGQGTRNYGYTF
once	TRBV19	TRBJ1-5	TRBD1	TGTGCCAGTAGTACCCAGACAGGGGACCAGCCCCAGCATTTT	CASSTQTGDQPQHF
few	TRBV9	TRBJ2-7	NA	TGTGCCAGCAGCGTATCATCGGGGTACGAGCAGTACTTC	CASSVSSGYEQYF
NA	TRBV7-8	TRBJ1-6	NA	TGTGCCAGCAGCTTAGACCCTCTTGGTAGCTCCTATAATTCACCCCTCCACTTT	CASSLDPLGSSYNSPLHF
once	TRBV3-1/TRBV3-2	TRBJ2-1	TRBD2	TGTGCCAGCAGCCACACAAGACTAGCGGGAGGGCGGGATGAGCAGTTCTTC	CASSHTRLAGGRDEQFF
NA	TRBV5-4	TRBJ2-1	TRBD2	TGTGCCAGCAGCCCGGGACTAGCGGGAGGGAAAGATGAGCAGTTCTTC	CASSPGLAGGKDEQFF
NA	TRBV15	TRBJ2-7	NA	TGTGCCACCAGCAGAGTAGAGACTAACTACGAGCAGTACTTC	CATSRVETNYEQYF
NA	TRBV29-1	TRBJ2-6	NA	TGCAGCGTCACAGGGACCGGGGCCAACGTCCTGACTTTC	CSVTGTGANVLTF
NA	TRBV27	TRBJ1-2	TRBD1	TGTGCCAGCAGTTTTGGGACAGGACTCGGGGGCTACACCTTC	CASSFGTGLGGYTF
NA	TRBV28	TRBJ1-4	NA	TGTGCCAGCAGTTGGGGGGCTGGAAAACTGTTTTTT	CASSWGAGKLFF
NA	TRBV11-3	TRBJ2-1	TRBD2	TGTGCCAGCAGCTTTGGAGGGACTAGCTCGTACAATGAGCAGTTCTTC	CASSFGGTSSYNEQFF
NA	TRBV29-1	TRBJ2-3	TRBD1	TGCAGCGTTTGTGCAGGGGGAACTAGCACAGATACGCAGTATTTT	CSVCAGGTSTDTQYF
NA	TRBV5-6	TRBJ1-1	NA	TGTGCCAGCAGGTTGGAAAACACTGAAGCTTTCTTT	CASRLENTEAFF
once	TRBV5-1	TRBJ2-1	TRBD1	TGCGCCAGCAGCTTACGACAGGGAAGCAATGAGCAGTTCTTC	CASSLRQGSNEQFF
once	TRBV7-2	TRBJ2-7	NA	TGTGCCAGCAGCCCCGGGGCTCGGCGGGCGAGCTCCTACGAGCAGTACTTC	CASSPGARRASSYEQYF
NA	TRBV13	TRBJ2-7	TRBD2	TGTGCCAGCAGCCTCCCAGGGAGGGTAGTCGAGCAGTACTTC	CASSLPGRVVEQYF
NA	TRBV27	TRBJ1-2	NA	TGTGCCAGCAGGGACAGCTACTATGGCTACACCTTC	CASRDSYYGYTF
NA	TRBV7-3	TRBJ2-2	TRBD1	TGTGCCAGCGCCCCAGATTTGGCAGGGGGCCGCAGCGGGGAGCTGTTTTTT	CASAPDLAGGRSGELFF
NA	TRBV28	TRBJ2-5	TRBD2	TGTGCCACCCAACTAGCGGGAGTTATGGAGACCCAGTACTTC	CATQLAGVMETQYF
NA	TRBV30	TRBJ2-7	TRBD1	TGTGCCTGGAACAGGGGGCCCTACGAGCAGTACTTC	CAWNRGPYEQYF
NA	TRBV28	TRBJ1-1	NA	TGTGCCAGCAGTCCCATCCCTTGGGTTTTCTTGAACACTGAAGCTTTCTTT	CASSPIPWVFLNTEAFF
NA	TRBV28	TRBJ1-1	TRBD1	TGTGCCAGCAGGCCCACCGGGACAGGGTTGAACACTGAAGCTTTCTTT	CASRPTGTGLNTEAFF